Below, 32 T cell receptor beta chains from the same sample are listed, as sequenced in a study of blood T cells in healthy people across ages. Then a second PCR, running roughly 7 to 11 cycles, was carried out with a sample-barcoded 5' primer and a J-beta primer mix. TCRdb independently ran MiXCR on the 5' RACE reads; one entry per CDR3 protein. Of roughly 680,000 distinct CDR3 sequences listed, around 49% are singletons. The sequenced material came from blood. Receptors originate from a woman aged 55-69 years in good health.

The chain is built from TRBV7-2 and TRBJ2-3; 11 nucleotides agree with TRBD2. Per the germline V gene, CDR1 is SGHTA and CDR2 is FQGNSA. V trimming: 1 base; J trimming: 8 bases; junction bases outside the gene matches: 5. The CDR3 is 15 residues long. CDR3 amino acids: CASSLVLAGGGTQYF. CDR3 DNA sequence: TGTGCCAGCAGCTTAGTGCTAGCGGGGGGCGGTACGCAGTATTTT.

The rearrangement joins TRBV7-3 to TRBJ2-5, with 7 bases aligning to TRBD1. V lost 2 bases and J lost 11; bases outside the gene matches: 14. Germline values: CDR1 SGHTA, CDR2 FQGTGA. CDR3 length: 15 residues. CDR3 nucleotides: TGTGCCAGCAGCTTATCGGGACAGCGCCCCAATGAGCAGTACTTC. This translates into CASSLSGQRPNEQYF.

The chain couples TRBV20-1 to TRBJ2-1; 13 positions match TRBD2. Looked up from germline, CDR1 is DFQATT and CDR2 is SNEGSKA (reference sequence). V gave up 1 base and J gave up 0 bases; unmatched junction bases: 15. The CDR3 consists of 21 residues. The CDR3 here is CSARADRAGLAGWGSYNEQFF. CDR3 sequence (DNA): TGCAGTGCTAGAGCAGACCGTGCGGGACTAGCGGGATGGGGCTCCTACAATGAGCAGTTCTTC.

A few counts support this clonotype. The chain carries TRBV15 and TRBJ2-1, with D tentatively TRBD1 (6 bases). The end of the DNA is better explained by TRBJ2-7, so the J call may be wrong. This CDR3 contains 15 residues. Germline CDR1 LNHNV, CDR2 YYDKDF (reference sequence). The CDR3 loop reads CATSRDSGNYNEQYF. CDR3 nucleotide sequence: TGTGCCACCAGCAGGGACAGTGGGAACTACAATGAGCAGTACTTC.

The DNA of the CDR3 is TGTGCCAGCAGTTCAGGACCGACATCCTACGAGCAGTACTTC. This gives the protein CASSSGPTSYEQYF. V usage is TRBV28 and J usage is TRBJ2-7; D uncertain. Per germline, CDR1 MDHEN and CDR2 SYDVKM. V gave up 4 bases and J gave up 1 base, with 11 bases separating them. There are 14 residues in the CDR3.

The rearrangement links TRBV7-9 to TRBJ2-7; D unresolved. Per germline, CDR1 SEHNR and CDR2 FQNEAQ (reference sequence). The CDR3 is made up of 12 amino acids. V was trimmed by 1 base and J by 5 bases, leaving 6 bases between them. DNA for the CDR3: TGTGCCAGCAGCTTAGTAAAGAACGAGCAGTACTTC. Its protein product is CASSLVKNEQYF.

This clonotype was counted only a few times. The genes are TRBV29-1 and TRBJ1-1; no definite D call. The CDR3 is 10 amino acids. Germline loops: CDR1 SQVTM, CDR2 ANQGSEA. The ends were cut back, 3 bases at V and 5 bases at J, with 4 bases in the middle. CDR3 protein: CSVDGTEAFF. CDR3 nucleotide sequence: TGCAGCGTTGATGGTACTGAAGCTTTCTTT.

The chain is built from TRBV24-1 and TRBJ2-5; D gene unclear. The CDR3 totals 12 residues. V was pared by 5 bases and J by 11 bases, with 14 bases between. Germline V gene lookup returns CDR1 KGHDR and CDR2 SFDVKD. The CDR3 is CATSVRDNEQYF. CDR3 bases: TGTGCCACCAGTGTCAGAGACAATGAGCAGTACTTC.

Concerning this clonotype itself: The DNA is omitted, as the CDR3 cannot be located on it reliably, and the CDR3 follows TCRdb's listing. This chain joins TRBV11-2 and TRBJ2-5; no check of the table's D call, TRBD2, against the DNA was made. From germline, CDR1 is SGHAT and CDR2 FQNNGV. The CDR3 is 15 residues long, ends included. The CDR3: CASSPSGGFLETQYF.

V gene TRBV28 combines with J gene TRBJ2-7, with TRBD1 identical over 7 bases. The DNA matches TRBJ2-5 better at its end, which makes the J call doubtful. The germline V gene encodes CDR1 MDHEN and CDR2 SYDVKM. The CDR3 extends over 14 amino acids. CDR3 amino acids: CASRPGGRGETQYF. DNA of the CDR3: TGTGCCAGCAGGCCAGGGGGTAGGGGAGAGACCCAGTACTTC.

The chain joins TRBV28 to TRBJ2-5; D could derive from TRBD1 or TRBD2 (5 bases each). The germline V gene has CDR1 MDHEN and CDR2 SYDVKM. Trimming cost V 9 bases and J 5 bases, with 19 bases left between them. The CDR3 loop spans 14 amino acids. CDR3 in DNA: TGTGCCAGTCGAGGGGCTCACACAAGGGAGACCCAGTACTTC. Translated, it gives CASRGAHTRETQYF.

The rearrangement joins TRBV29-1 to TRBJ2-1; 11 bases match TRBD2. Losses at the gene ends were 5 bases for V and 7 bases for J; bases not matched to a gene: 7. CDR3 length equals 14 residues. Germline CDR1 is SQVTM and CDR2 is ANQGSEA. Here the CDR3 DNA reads TGCAGCGTTCCTACTAGCGGGAGTTTGAATGAGCAGTTCTTC. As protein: CSVPTSGSLNEQFF.

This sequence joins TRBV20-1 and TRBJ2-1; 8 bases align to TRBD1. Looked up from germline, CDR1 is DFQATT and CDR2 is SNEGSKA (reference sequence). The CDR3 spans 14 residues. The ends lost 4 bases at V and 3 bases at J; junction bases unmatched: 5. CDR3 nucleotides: TGCAGTGCTAACAGGGGGATCTTCTACAATGAGCAGTTCTTC. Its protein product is CSANRGIFYNEQFF.

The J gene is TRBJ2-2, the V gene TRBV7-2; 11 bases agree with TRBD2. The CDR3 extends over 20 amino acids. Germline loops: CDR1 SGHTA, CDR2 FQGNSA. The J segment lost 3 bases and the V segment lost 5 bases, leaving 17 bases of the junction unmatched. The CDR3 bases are TGTGCCAGCAGCCCTCGACTAAGTAGCGGGAGGGCCAAGGACACCGGGGAGCTGTTTTTT. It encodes CASSPRLSSGRAKDTGELFF. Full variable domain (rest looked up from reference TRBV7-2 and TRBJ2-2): GAGVSQSPSNKVTEKGKDVELRCDPISGHTALYWYRQSLGQGLEFLIYFQGNSAPDKSGLPSDRFSAERTGGSVSTLTIQRTQQEDSAVYLCASSPRLSSGRAKDTGELFFGEGSRLTVL.

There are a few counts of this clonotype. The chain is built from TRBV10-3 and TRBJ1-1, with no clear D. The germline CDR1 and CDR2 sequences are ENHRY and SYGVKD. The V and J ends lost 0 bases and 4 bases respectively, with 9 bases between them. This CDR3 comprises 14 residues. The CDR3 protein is CAISESAPSTEAFF. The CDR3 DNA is TGTGCCATCAGTGAGTCAGCTCCGAGCACTGAAGCTTTCTTT.

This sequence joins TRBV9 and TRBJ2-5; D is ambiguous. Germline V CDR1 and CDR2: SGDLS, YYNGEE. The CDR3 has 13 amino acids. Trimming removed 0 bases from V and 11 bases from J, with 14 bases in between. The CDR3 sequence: CASSVEPAQEQYF. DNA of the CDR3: TGTGCCAGCAGCGTAGAGCCGGCCCAGGAGCAGTACTTC.

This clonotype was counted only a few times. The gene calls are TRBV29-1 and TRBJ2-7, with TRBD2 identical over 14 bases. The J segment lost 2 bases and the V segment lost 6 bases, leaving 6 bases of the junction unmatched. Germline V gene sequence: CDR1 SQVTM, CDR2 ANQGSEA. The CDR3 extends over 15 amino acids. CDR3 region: CSVAGTSGGTYEQYF. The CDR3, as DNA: TGCAGCGTGGCCGGGACTAGCGGGGGAACCTACGAGCAGTACTTC.

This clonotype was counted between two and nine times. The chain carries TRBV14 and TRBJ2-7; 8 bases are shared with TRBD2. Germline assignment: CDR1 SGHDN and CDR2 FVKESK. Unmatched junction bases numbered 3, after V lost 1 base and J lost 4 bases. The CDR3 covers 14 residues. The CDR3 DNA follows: TGTGCCAGCAGCCAAGGGACTAGCTGGTACGAGCAGTACTTC. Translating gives CASSQGTSWYEQYF.

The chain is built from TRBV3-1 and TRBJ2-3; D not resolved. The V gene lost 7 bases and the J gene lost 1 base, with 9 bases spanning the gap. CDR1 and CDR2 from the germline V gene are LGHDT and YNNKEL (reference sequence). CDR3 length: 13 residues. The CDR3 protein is CASTSRGTDTQYF. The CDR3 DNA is TGTGCCAGCACCTCCCGGGGCACAGATACGCAGTATTTT.

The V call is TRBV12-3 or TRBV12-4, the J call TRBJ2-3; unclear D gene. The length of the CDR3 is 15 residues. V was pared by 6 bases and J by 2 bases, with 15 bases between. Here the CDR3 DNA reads TGTGCCAGCAGACCCGATCCCCTTTACACAGATACGCAGTATTTT. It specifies CASRPDPLYTDTQYF.

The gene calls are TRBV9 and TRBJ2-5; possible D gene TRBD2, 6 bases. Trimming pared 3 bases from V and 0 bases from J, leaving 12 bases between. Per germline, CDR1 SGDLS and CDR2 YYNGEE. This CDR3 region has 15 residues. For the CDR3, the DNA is TGTGCCAGCAGCGGATCACTAGCCTACCAAGAGACCCAGTACTTC. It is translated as CASSGSLAYQETQYF. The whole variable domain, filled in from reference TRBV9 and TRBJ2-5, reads DSGVTQTPKHLITATGQRVTLRCSPRSGDLSVYWYQQSLDQGLQFLIQYYNGEERAKGNILERFSAQQFPDLHSELNLSSLELGDSALYFCASSGSLAYQETQYFGPGTRLLVL.

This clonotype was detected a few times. The CDR3 sequence: CATSSTWEQFF. The CDR3 bases are TGTGCCACCAGCTCCACGTGGGAGCAGTTCTTC. V is TRBV15 and J is TRBJ2-1; D gene ambiguous. The V gene's germline CDR1 is LNHNV and CDR2 YYDKDF (reference sequence). V was pared by 5 bases and J by 10 bases, with 9 bases between. The CDR3 is 11 residues long.

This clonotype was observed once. CDR3 in amino acids: CSVGGSWGATTDTQYF. Written as DNA, the CDR3 is TGCAGCGTTGGTGGTAGTTGGGGGGCCACCACAGATACGCAGTATTTT. The chain couples TRBV29-1 to TRBJ2-3, with D perhaps assigned TRBD1 or TRBD2 (6 bases each). In germline, CDR1 is SQVTM, CDR2 ANQGSEA. The CDR3 covers 16 residues. Trimming cost V 4 bases and J 2 bases, with 19 bases left between them.

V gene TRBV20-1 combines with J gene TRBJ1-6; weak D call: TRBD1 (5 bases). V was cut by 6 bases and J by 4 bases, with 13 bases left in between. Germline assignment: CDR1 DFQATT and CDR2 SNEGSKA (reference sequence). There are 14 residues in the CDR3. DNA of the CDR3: TGCAGTGCGCCCGGGGGGACGTATAATTCACCCCTCCACTTT. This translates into CSAPGGTYNSPLHF.

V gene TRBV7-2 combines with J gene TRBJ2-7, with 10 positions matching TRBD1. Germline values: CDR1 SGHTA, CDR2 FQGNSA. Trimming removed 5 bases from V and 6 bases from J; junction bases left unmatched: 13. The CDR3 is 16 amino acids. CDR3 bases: TGTGCCAGCAGCCTCGCGGCGGGACAGGGGTGGGCCGAGCAGTACTTC. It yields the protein CASSLAAGQGWAEQYF.

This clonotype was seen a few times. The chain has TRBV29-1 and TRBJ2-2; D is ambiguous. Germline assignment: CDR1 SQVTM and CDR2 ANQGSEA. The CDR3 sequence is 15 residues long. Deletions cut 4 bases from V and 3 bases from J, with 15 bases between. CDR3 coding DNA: TGCAGCGTTGGAGGCTTCGAAGGCGACACCGGGGAGCTGTTTTTT. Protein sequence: CSVGGFEGDTGELFF.

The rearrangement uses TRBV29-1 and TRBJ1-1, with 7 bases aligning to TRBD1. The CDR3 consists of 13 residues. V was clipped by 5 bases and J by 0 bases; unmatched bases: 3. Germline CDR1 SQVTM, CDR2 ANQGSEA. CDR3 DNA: TGCAGCGTTTTGGGACAGATGAACACTGAAGCTTTCTTT. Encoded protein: CSVLGQMNTEAFF.

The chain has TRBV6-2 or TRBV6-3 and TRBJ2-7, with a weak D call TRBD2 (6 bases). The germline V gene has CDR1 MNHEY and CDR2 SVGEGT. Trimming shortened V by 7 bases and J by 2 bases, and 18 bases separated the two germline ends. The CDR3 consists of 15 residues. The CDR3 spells CASTEISGRTYEQYF. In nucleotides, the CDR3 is TGTGCCAGCACCGAAATAAGCGGGCGAACCTACGAGCAGTACTTC.

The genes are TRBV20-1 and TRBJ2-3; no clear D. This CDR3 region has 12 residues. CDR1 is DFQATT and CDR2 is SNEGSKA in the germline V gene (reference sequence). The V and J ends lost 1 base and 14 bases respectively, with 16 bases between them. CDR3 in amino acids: CSARVVATDTYF. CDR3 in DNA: TGCAGTGCTAGAGTAGTCGCCACAGATACGTATTTT.

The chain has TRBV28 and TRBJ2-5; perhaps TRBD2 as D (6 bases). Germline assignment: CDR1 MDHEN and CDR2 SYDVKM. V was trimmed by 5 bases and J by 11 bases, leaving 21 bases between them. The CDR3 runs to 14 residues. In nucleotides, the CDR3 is TGTGCCAGCAGTAGACCGGGACTTGATGGATGGCAGTACTTC. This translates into CASSRPGLDGWQYF.

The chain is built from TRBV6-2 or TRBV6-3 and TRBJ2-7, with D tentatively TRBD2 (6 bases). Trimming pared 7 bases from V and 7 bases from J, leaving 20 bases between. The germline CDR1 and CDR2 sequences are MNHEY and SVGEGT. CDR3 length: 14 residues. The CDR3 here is CASTQQTGVSEQYF. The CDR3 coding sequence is TGTGCCAGCACTCAACAAACGGGAGTATCTGAGCAGTACTTC.

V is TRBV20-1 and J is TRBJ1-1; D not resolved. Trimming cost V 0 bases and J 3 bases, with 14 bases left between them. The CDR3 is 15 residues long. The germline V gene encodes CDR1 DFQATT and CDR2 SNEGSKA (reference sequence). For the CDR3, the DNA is TGCAGTGCTAGAGAGGAATCCCTGGGGTACACTGAAGCTTTCTTT. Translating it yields CSAREESLGYTEAFF.